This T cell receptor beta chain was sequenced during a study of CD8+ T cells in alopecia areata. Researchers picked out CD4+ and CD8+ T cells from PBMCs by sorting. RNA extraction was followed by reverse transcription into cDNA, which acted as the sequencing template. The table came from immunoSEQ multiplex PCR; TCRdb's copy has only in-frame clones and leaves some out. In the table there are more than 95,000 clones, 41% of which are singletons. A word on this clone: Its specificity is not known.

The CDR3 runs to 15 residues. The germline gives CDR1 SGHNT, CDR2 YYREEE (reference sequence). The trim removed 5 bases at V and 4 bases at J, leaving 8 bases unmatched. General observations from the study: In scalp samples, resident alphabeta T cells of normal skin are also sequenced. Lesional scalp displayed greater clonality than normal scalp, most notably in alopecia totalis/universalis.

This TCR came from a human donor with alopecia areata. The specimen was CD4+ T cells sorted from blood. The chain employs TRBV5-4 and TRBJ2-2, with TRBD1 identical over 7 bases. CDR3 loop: CASSNDRARTGELFF. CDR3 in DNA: TGTGCCAGCAGTAATGACAGGGCTCGCACCGGGGAGCTGTTTTTT.